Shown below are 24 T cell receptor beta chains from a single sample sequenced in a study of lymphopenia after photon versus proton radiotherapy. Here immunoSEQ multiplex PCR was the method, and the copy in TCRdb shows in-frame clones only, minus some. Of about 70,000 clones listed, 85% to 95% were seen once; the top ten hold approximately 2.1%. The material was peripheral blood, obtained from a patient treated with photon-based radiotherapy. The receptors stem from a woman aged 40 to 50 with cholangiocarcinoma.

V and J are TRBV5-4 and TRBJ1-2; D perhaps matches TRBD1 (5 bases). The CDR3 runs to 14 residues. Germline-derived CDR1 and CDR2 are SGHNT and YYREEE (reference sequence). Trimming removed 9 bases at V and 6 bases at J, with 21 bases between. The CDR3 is CATLGGGSVHGYTF. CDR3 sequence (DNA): TGTGCCACCCTCGGGGGGGGATCGGTGCATGGCTACACCTTC.

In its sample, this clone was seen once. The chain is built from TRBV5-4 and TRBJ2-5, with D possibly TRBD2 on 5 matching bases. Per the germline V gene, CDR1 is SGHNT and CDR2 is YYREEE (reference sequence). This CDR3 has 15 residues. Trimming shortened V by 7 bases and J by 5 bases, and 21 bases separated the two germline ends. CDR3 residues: CASGPQMGDGETQYF. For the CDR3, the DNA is TGTGCCAGCGGACCCCAGATGGGAGATGGGGAGACCCAGTACTTC.

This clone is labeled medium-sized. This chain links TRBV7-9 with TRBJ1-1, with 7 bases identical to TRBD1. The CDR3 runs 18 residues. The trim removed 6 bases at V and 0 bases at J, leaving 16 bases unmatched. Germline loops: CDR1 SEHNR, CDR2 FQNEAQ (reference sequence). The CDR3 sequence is CASSWTGDNIYLNTEAFF. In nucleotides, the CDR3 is TGTGCCAGCAGTTGGACAGGTGACAACATCTATTTGAACACTGAAGCTTTCTTT.

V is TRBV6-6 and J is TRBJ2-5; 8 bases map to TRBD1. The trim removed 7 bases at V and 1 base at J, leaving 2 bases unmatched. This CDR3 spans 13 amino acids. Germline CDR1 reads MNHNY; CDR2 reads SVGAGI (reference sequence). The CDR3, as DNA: TGTGCCAGCACGGGACAGGTCCAAGAGACCCAGTACTTC. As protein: CASTGQVQETQYF.

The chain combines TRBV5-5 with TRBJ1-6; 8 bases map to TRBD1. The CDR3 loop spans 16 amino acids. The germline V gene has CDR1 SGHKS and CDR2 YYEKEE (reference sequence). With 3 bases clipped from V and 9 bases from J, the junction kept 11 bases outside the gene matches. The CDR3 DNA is TGTGCCAGCAGCTCTGATCAGGGGGCGTTGGGTTCACCCCTCCACTTT. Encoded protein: CASSSDQGALGSPLHF.

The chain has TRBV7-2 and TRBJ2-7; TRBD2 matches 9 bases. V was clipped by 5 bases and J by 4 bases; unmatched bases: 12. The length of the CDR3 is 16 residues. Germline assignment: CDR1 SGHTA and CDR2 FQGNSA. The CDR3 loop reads CASSSARGLAMYEQYF. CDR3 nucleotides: TGTGCCAGCAGCAGCGCCAGGGGACTAGCAATGTACGAGCAGTACTTC.

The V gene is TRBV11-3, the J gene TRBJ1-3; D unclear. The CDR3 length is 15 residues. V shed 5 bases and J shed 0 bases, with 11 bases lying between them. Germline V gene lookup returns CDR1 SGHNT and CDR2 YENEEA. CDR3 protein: CASSPGGPSGNTIYF. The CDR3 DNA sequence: TGTGCCAGCAGCCCCGGAGGACCCTCTGGAAACACCATATATTTT.

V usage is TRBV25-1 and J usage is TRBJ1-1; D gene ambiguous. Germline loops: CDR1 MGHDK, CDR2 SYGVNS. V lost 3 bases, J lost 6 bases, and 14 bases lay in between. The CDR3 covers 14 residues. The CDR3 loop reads CASSDVTGWPEAFF. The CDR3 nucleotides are TGTGCCAGCAGTGACGTCACGGGTTGGCCTGAAGCTTTCTTT.

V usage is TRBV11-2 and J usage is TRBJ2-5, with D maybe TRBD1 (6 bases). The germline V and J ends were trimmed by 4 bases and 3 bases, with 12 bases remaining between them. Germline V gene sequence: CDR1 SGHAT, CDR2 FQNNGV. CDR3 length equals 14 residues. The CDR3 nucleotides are TGTGCCAGCAGCTCCTATGAGGGGGAAGAGACCCAGTACTTC. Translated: CASSSYEGEETQYF. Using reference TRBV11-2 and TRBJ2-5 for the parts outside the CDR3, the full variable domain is EAGVAQSPRYKIIEKRQSVAFWCNPISGHATLYWYQQILGQGPKLLIQFQNNGVVDDSQLPKDRFSAERLKGVDSTLKIQPAKLEDSAVYLCASSSYEGEETQYFGPGTRLLVL.

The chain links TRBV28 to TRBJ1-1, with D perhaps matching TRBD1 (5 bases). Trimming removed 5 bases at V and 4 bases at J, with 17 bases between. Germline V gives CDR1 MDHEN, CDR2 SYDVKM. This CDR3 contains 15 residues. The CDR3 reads CASSPGTVGGTEAFF. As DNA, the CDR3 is TGTGCCAGCAGTCCGGGGACGGTCGGCGGCACTGAAGCTTTCTTT.

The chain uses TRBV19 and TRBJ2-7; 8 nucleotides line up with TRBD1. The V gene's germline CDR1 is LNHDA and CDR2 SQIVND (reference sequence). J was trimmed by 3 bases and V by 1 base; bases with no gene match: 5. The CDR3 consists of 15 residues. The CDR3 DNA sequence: TGTGCCAGTAGTATAGCAGGGGGCGCTGACTACGAGCAGTACTTC. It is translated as CASSIAGGADYEQYF.

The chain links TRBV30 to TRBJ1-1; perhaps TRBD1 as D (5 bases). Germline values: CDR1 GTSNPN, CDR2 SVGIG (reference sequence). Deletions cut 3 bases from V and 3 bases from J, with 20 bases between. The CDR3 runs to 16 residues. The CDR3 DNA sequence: TGTGCCTGGAGCCCTGTAGCGGGGTTGGGGGACACTGAAGCTTTCTTT. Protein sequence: CAWSPVAGLGDTEAFF.

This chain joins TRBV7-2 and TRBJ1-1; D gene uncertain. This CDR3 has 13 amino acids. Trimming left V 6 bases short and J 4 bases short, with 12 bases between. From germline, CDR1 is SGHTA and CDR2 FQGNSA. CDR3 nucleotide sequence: TGTGCCAGCAGTCAACTACTTAGCACTGAAGCTTTCTTT. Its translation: CASSQLLSTEAFF.

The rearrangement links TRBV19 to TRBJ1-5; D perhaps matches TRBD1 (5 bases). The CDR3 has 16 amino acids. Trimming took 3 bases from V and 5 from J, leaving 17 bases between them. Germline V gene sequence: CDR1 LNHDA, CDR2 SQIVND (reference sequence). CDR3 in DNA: TGTGCCAGTAGTATGTTGCAGGGTAGAACTGATCAGCCCCAGCATTTT. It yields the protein CASSMLQGRTDQPQHF.

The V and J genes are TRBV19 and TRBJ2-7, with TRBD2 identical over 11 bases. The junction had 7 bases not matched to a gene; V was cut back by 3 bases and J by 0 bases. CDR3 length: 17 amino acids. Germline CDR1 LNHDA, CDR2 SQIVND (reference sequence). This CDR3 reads CASSIFVTSGASYEQYF. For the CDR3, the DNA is TGTGCCAGTAGTATTTTCGTGACTAGCGGGGCCTCCTACGAGCAGTACTTC.

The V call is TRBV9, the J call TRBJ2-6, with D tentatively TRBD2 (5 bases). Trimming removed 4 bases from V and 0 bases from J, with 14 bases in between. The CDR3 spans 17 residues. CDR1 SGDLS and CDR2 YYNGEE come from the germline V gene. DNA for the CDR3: TGTGCCAGCAGCTCGGGAATTCAAAGCTCTGGGGCCAACGTCCTGACTTTC. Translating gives CASSSGIQSSGANVLTF.

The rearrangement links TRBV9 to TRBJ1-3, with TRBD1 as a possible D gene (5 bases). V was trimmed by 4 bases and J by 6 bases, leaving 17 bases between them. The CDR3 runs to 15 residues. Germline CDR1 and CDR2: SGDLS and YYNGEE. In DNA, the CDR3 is TGTGCCAGCAGCCCGGGGAAGGGGCTAGAAAACACCATATATTTT. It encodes CASSPGKGLENTIYF.

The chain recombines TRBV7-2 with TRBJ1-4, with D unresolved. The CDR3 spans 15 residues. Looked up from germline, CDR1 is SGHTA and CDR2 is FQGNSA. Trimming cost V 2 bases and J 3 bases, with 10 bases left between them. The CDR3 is CASSLTRVPNEKLFF. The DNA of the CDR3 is TGTGCCAGCAGCTTAACGCGGGTACCTAATGAAAAACTGTTTTTT.

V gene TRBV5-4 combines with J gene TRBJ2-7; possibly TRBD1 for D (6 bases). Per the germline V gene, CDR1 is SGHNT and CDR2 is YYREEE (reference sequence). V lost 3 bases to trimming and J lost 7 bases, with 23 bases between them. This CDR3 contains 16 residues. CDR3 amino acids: CASSSLGAGTYEEQYF. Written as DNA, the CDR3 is TGTGCCAGCAGCTCCCTGGGGGCAGGGACCTACGAAGAGCAGTACTTC.

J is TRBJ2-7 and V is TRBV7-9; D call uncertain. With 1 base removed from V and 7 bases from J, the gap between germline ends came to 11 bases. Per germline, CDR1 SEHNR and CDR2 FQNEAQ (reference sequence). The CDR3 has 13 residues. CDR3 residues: CASSLGAFGEQYF. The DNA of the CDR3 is TGTGCCAGCAGCTTAGGGGCCTTCGGTGAGCAGTACTTC. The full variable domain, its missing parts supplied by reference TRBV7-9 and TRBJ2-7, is DTGVSQNPRHKITKRGQNVTFRCDPISEHNRLYWYRQTLGQGPEFLTYFQNEAQLEKSRLLSDRFSAERPKGSFSTLEIQRTEQGDSAMYLCASSLGAFGEQYFGPGTRLTVT.

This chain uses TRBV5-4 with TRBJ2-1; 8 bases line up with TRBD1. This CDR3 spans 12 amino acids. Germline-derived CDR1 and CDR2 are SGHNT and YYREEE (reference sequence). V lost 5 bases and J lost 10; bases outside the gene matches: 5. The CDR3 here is CASSWTGREQFF. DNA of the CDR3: TGTGCCAGCAGTTGGACAGGGCGGGAGCAGTTCTTC.

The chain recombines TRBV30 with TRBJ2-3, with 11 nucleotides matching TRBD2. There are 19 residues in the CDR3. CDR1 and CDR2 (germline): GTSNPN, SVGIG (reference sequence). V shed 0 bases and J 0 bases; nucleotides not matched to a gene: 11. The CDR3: CAWSVGLAGGPSSTDTQYF. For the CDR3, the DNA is TGTGCCTGGAGTGTTGGGCTAGCGGGAGGCCCCAGTAGCACAGATACGCAGTATTTT.

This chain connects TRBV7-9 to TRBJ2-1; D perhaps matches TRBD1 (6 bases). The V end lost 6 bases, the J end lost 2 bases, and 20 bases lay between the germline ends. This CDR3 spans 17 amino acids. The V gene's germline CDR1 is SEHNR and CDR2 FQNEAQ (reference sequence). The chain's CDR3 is CASSLPEGGPPYNEQFF. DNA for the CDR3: TGTGCCAGCAGTTTGCCCGAAGGGGGACCTCCCTACAATGAGCAGTTCTTC.

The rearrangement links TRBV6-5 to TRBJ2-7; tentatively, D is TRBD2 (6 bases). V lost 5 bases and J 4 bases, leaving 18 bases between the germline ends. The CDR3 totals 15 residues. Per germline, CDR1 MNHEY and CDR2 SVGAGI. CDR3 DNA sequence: TGTGCCAGCAGTCCCCTTTCCGGGGGAGATTACGAGCAGTACTTC. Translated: CASSPLSGGDYEQYF.